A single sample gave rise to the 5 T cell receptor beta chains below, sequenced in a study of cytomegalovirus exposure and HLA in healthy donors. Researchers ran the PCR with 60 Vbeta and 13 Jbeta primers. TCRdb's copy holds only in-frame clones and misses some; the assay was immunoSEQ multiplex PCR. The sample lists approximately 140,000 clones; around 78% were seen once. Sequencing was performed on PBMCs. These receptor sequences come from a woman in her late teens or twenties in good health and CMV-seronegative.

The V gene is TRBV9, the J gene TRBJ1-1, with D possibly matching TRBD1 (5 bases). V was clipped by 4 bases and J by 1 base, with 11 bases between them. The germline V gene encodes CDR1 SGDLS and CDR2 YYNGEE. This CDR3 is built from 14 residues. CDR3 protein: CASSLGLTNTEAFF. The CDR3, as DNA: TGTGCCAGCAGCTTGGGACTTACGAACACTGAAGCTTTCTTT.

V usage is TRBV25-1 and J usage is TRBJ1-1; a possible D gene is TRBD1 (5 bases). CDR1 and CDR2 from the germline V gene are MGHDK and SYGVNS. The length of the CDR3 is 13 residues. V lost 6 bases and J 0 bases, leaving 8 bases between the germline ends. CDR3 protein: CASSSGMNTEAFF. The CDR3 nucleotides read TGTGCCAGCAGCTCAGGGATGAACACTGAAGCTTTCTTT.

The DNA of the CDR3 is TGTGCCAGCAGCGTAGGCTCGACAGGAACTAATGAAAAACTGTTTTTT. Translation gives CASSVGSTGTNEKLFF. The chain combines TRBV9 with TRBJ1-4, with a tentative D call TRBD1 (6 bases). The CDR3 sequence is 16 residues long. Germline V CDR1 and CDR2: SGDLS, YYNGEE. The germline V and J ends were trimmed by 0 bases and 1 base, with 10 bases remaining between them.

DNA of the CDR3: TGTGCCAGCGGATTCAGGGGAGCTGGGAACACTGAAGCTTTCTTT. Translation: CASGFRGAGNTEAFF. The gene calls are TRBV19 and TRBJ1-1, with D maybe TRBD1 (6 bases). Germline CDR1 and CDR2: LNHDA and SQIVND (reference sequence). The CDR3 is 15 amino acids. The germline V and J ends were trimmed by 9 bases and 1 base, with 18 bases remaining between them.

The CDR3 region is CASSLYGTGDYNEQFF. CDR3 sequence (DNA): TGTGCCAGTAGTCTTTACGGGACAGGGGACTACAATGAGCAGTTCTTC. This sequence joins TRBV19 and TRBJ2-1, with 10 bases identical to TRBD1. This CDR3 region has 16 residues. After removal of 5 bases from V and 3 bases from J, the junction contained 7 bases not matched to a gene. Germline CDR1 LNHDA, CDR2 SQIVND (reference sequence).